A selection of T cell receptor beta chains follows, all from one sample in a study of blood T cell repertoires in COVID-19. TCRdb's table, derived via immunoSEQ multiplex PCR, lists solely in-frame clones and lacks some. The sample yields about 250,000 clones, about 80% seen once. Sequencing was carried out using peripheral blood. The receptor source for this set is an older man with acute or convalescent COVID-19. CDR3s include the opening cysteine and the closing phenylalanine or tryptophan. The D gene is left open where the match is weak. Some rows have no size entry. The others give once, few or many, or a class for an expanded clone.

-	TRBV30	-	TRBJ2-3	TGTGCCTGGAGTGTACTGAGAGATACGCAGTATTTT	CAWSVLRDTQYF
-	TRBV19	TRBD1	TRBJ1-5	TGTGCCAGTAGTCCTCTGGGACAGGGCGATCAGCCCCAGCATTTT	CASSPLGQGDQPQHF
few	TRBV29-1	TRBD2	TRBJ2-7	TGCAGCGTTGACGGCCTAGCGGGAGTAGAATTCGACGAGCAGTACTTC	CSVDGLAGVEFDEQYF
-	TRBV18	-	TRBJ1-5	TGTGCCAGCTCATCAACTCAGACAGGACGAAGCAATCAGCCCCAGCATTTT	CASSSTQTGRSNQPQHF
-	TRBV6-5	TRBD2	TRBJ2-2	TGTGCCAGCAGGAGCGGGGGGGCCGGGGAGCTGTTTTTT	CASRSGGAGELFF
-	TRBV9	TRBD2	TRBJ2-3	TGTGCCAGCAGCGTAGCCACCGGGAGGGGAAGGGATACGCAGTATTTT	CASSVATGRGRDTQYF
-	TRBV2	-	TRBJ1-5	TGTGCCGCAAAAGGGGGAGAACGGCAGCCCCAGCATTTT	CAAKGGERQPQHF
-	TRBV23-1	TRBD1	TRBJ2-3	TGCGCCAGCAGTCCCTCCGGACAGGGCTGGACAGATACGCAGTATTTT	CASSPSGQGWTDTQYF
-	TRBV5-1	-	TRBJ1-2	TGCGCCAGCAGCGTACAGGGTACTGGCTACACCTTC	CASSVQGTGYTF
few	TRBV6-6	-	TRBJ1-2	TGTGCCAGCAGTACCGAACTTGGGGGGGCTAACTATGGCTACACCTTC	CASSTELGGANYGYTF
-	TRBV29-1	-	TRBJ2-1	TGCAGCGTTGAAGGGGGGAGGTTCCCCAATGAGCAGTTCTTC	CSVEGGRFPNEQFF
once	TRBV5-1	TRBD1	TRBJ1-2	TGCGCCAGCAGCTTGGTAGGAGGGGGCACTAACTATGGCTACACCTTC	CASSLVGGGTNYGYTF
-	TRBV7-2	-	TRBJ2-7	TGTGCCAGCAGCCCTAGATACAGGGCATGGGAGCAGTACTTC	CASSPRYRAWEQYF
once	TRBV13	-	TRBJ1-1	TGTGCCAGCAGCCTCAGGGAGGACACTGAAGCTTTCTTT	CASSLREDTEAFF
-	TRBV21-1	-	TRBJ2-7	TGTGCCAGCAGCAAAGGAGGAACCTCCTACGAGCAGTACTTC	CASSKGGTSYEQYF
-	TRBV30	TRBD2	TRBJ2-2	TGTGCCTGGAGACTAGCGGGAGGGCCCGGGGAGCTGTTTTTT	CAWRLAGGPGELFF
-	TRBV10-3	-	TRBJ1-2	TGTGCCATCAGCGATTCGGGACAAGGATCCTATGGCTACACCTTC	CAISDSGQGSYGYTF
-	TRBV19	-	TRBJ1-1	TGTGCCAGTAGTATAGTGGGAGTGAACACTGAAGCTTTCTTT	CASSIVGVNTEAFF
-	TRBV19	TRBD1	TRBJ1-2	TGTGCCAGTAGTATTGGCCGAAAAGGGACAGCCTATGGCTACACCTTC	CASSIGRKGTAYGYTF
-	TRBV4-2	-	TRBJ2-7	TGTGCCAGCAGCCAAGATAGGGCAGGGTACTACGAGCAGTACTTC	CASSQDRAGYYEQYF
-	TRBV18	TRBD1	TRBJ2-7	TGTGCCAGCTCACCTCCGGGACAGGGGTACGAGCAGTACTTC	CASSPPGQGYEQYF
few	TRBV24-1	-	TRBJ2-1	TGTGCCACCAGTGATTTGGCCGGTAAGGAGCAGTTCTTC	CATSDLAGKEQFF
-	TRBV19	TRBD1	TRBJ1-5	TGTGCCAGTAGTTTGGGAACAGGGGGCGGATACAATCAGCCCCAGCATTTT	CASSLGTGGGYNQPQHF
-	TRBV2	TRBD1	TRBJ2-5	TGTGCCAGCAGGAGAACAGGGGAAGAGACCCAGTACTTC	CASRRTGEETQYF
few	TRBV2	TRBD2	TRBJ2-3	TGTGCCAGCAGTGAACTTTCGGGAGCGGGAGTGGGGAAAGATACGCAGTATTTT	CASSELSGAGVGKDTQYF
-	TRBV5-1	-	TRBJ1-4	TGCGCCAGCAGCGCGGGTAGGACAGCAACTAATGAAAAACTGTTTTTT	CASSAGRTATNEKLFF
-	TRBV28	-	TRBJ1-3	TGTGCCAGCAGTGGGACACCCAGAAACACCATATATTTT	CASSGTPRNTIYF
-	TRBV19	-	TRBJ2-7	TGTGCCAGTAGTAAGGGGCGAACGGCCTTAGACGAGCAGTACTTC	CASSKGRTALDEQYF
-	TRBV5-5	TRBD2	TRBJ2-5	TGTGCCAGCAGCCAGCGGGGGGGGACCCAGTACTTC	CASSQRGGTQYF
-	TRBV5-6	-	TRBJ1-1	TGTGCCAGCAGCTTGGCCGGGATCATGAACACTGAAGCTTTCTTT	CASSLAGIMNTEAFF
-	TRBV7-2	TRBD1	TRBJ1-6	TGTGCCAGCAACGACCCCGGACAGGGGAATTCACCCCTCCACTTT	CASNDPGQGNSPLHF
-	TRBV18	-	TRBJ1-6	TGTGCCAGCTCACGAGCAGGGAAGGATTCACCCCTCCACTTT	CASSRAGKDSPLHF
-	TRBV12-3/TRBV12-4	-	TRBJ1-6	TGTGCCAGCAGTGCGACAGCTAAGTCACCCCTCCACTTT	CASSATAKSPLHF
few	TRBV5-1	TRBD1	TRBJ1-2	TGCGCCAGCACCCGGGACATCGAATCAGGGGGCGGAGGTTATGGCTACACCTTC	CASTRDIESGGGGYGYTF
-	TRBV7-2	-	TRBJ2-7	TGTGCCAGCAGCTTCCGCAGAACCTACGAGCAGTACTTC	CASSFRRTYEQYF
-	TRBV28	-	TRBJ2-1	TGTGCCAGCAGTTTGGGAAGGGGGGCGAGAGGCCCTAGGGAGGGGTTCTTC	CASSLGRGARGPREGFF
-	TRBV11-2	-	TRBJ2-7	TGTGCCAGCAGCTTAGCCTTGTCTAGCGCCTCCTACGAGCAGTACTTC	CASSLALSSASYEQYF
-	TRBV11-2	-	TRBJ1-3	TGTGCCAGCAGCTCGAGGGGGAACACCATATATTTT	CASSSRGNTIYF
few	TRBV5-1	-	TRBJ2-7	TGCGCCAGCAGCTTGACAGACCCCGCCTACGAGCAGTACTTC	CASSLTDPAYEQYF
-	TRBV6-5	TRBD1	TRBJ2-4	TGTGCCAACGGACAGGGTGGGAACATTCAGTACTTC	CANGQGGNIQYF
-	TRBV4-1	TRBD2	TRBJ2-7	TGCGCCAGCAGCCAAGATAGTGCAAGCGGGACTATCTACGAGCAGTACTTC	CASSQDSASGTIYEQYF
once	TRBV19	-	TRBJ2-1	TGTGCCAGTAGTCCCCGAGGACAGTGGGATGAGCAGTTCTTC	CASSPRGQWDEQFF
-	TRBV4-2	-	TRBJ2-2	TGTGCCAGCAGCCAACAGGATCATAGCGGGGAGCTGTTTTTT	CASSQQDHSGELFF
-	TRBV3-1/TRBV3-2	TRBD1	TRBJ1-6	TGTGCCAGCAGCCCCTTATCCGGGACAGGGGGCCCGCCCCTCCACTTT	CASSPLSGTGGPPLHF
few	TRBV28	-	TRBJ1-6	TGTGCCAGCATTCGGGACCTTTACAGGGAAGGCTCCTATAATTCACCCCTCCACTTT	CASIRDLYREGSYNSPLHF
-	TRBV30	TRBD1	TRBJ1-6	TGTGCCTGGAGTCTGGACAGGCCCTATAATTCACCCCTCCACTTT	CAWSLDRPYNSPLHF
-	TRBV30	TRBD2	TRBJ2-2	TGTGCCTGGAGAGGACTAGCCGATGGAGGGGAGCTGTTTTTT	CAWRGLADGGELFF
-	TRBV4-1	-	TRBJ2-7	TGCGCCAGCAGCCACCTCCTTGACAGGAGTCCCTACGAGCAGTACTTC	CASSHLLDRSPYEQYF